This T cell receptor beta chain is drawn from a study of cytomegalovirus exposure and HLA in healthy donors. Points from the study as a whole: Many donors shared some public TCRs, even though most TCR sequences were rare. Cytomegalovirus-associated status was assigned to about 160 TCR beta chains.

V shed 7 bases and J shed 4 bases, with 14 bases lying between them. Germline V CDR1 and CDR2: SGHVS, FNYEAQ. The CDR3 loop spans 13 amino acids. Primers included in the PCR were 60 Vbeta and 13 Jbeta primers. Some clones are missing from TCRdb's copy, which holds only in-frame ones; the method was immunoSEQ multiplex PCR. The sample has around 170,000 clones; around 85% are singletons. This clone was seen just once. Antigen unknown. The sequence was obtained from a middle-aged man in good health and CMV-seropositive. This chain joins TRBV7-6 and TRBJ2-7; tentative D call: TRBD2 (6 bases). Sequencing was carried out using PBMCs. CDR3 nucleotides: TGTGCCAGCACCGAAGGGGCGGGATACGAGCAGTACTTC. Translating it yields CASTEGAGYEQYF.